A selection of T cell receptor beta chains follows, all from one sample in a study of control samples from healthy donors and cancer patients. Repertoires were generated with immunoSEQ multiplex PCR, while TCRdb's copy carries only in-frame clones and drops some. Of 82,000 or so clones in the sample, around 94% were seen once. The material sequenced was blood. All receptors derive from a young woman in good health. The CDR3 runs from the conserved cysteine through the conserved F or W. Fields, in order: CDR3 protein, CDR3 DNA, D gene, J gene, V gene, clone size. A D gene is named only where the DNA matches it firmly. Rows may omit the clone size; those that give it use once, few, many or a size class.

CASSAGLAEGETQYF	TGTGCCAGCAGCGCCGGACTAGCCGAGGGGGAGACCCAGTACTTC	TRBD2	TRBJ2-5	TRBV13	NA
CASSRGTSGRGETQYF	TGTGCCAGCAGCCGAGGGACTAGCGGGAGAGGGGAGACCCAGTACTTC	TRBD2	TRBJ2-5	TRBV6-2/TRBV6-3	few
CASSPSLGGAVSYEQYF	TGTGCCAGCAGTCCCTCCCTCGGGGGGGCAGTATCCTACGAGCAGTACTTC	TRBD2	TRBJ2-7	TRBV28	once
CASSVGPGGTEAFF	TGTGCCAGCAGCGTAGGTCCAGGCGGCACTGAAGCTTTCTTT	NA	TRBJ1-1	TRBV9	NA
CASRPGLGPYNEQFF	TGTGCCAGTAGACCGGGACTAGGTCCCTACAATGAGCAGTTCTTC	TRBD2	TRBJ2-1	TRBV19	NA
CASSLGGSGNTIYF	TGCGCCAGCAGCTTGGGGGGGTCTGGAAACACCATATATTTT	NA	TRBJ1-3	TRBV5-1	NA
CASSLGGDYNSPLHF	TGTGCCAGCAGTTTAGGGGGGGACTATAATTCACCCCTCCACTTT	NA	TRBJ1-6	TRBV27	NA
CASSPSGAEQFF	TGTGCCAGCTCACCATCCGGGGCTGAGCAGTTCTTC	NA	TRBJ2-1	TRBV18	NA
CASSWGRNSPLHF	TGTGCCAGCAGCTGGGGGAGAAATTCACCCCTCCACTTT	NA	TRBJ1-6	TRBV5-4	NA
CASSHGQLGSSYNEQFF	TGTGCCAGCAGCCACGGGCAACTAGGAAGCTCCTACAATGAGCAGTTCTTC	NA	TRBJ2-1	TRBV4-2	once
CASGLGGARGNTIYF	TGTGCCAGCGGACTAGGGGGGGCGCGTGGAAACACCATATATTTT	NA	TRBJ1-3	TRBV6-5	NA
CASSESGELFF	TGTGCCAGCAGTGAATCCGGGGAGCTGTTTTTT	NA	TRBJ2-2	TRBV25-1	NA
CATGRETLEAFF	TGTGCCACCGGTCGGGAGACCCTTGAAGCTTTCTTT	NA	TRBJ1-1	TRBV12-3/TRBV12-4	once
CASSISQGVETQYF	TGTGCCAGTAGTATATCCCAGGGAGTGGAGACCCAGTACTTC	NA	TRBJ2-5	TRBV19	NA
CSVLGGYNEQFF	TGCAGCGTTTTAGGGGGGTACAATGAGCAGTTCTTC	NA	TRBJ2-1	TRBV29-1	NA
CASSYTTTRDSGNTIYF	TGTGCCAGCAGTTACACGACAACGCGGGACTCTGGAAACACCATATATTTT	NA	TRBJ1-3	TRBV6-2/TRBV6-3	NA
CASSDSTSAMEQFF	TGTGCCAGCAGTGACTCTACATCGGCGATGGAGCAGTTCTTC	NA	TRBJ2-1	TRBV6-4	NA
CASSLGVLAGGPRETQYF	TGTGCCAGCAGCTTAGGGGTACTAGCGGGGGGGCCCCGGGAGACCCAGTACTTC	TRBD2	TRBJ2-5	TRBV7-6	NA
CASSSNPTSGGARPDTQYF	TGCGCCAGCAGCTCGAATCCTACTAGCGGGGGGGCCCGCCCAGATACGCAGTATTTT	TRBD2	TRBJ2-3	TRBV5-1	NA
CASSEAVTGVYGYTF	TGTGCCAGCAGTGAAGCCGTTACAGGTGTTTATGGCTACACCTTC	NA	TRBJ1-2	TRBV6-1	NA
CASSLLDRGRNQPQHF	TGTGCCAGCAGCTTACTGGACAGGGGTAGGAATCAGCCCCAGCATTTT	TRBD1	TRBJ1-5	TRBV7-8	NA
CASNPLGEQFF	TGTGCCAGCAACCCGCTTGGGGAGCAGTTCTTC	NA	TRBJ2-1	TRBV27	NA
CASSLHKEGLRFDYGYTF	TGCGCCAGCAGCCTCCACAAGGAGGGACTCAGGTTTGACTATGGCTACACCTTC	NA	TRBJ1-2	TRBV5-1	NA
CASSASEPSTYQPQHF	TGTGCCAGCAGTGCCTCTGAGCCTAGCACTTATCAGCCCCAGCATTTT	NA	TRBJ1-5	TRBV6-1	once
CASSPSGANEKLFF	TGTGCCAGCAGTCCTAGTGGGGCTAATGAAAAACTGTTTTTT	NA	TRBJ1-4	TRBV28	once
CASSSPGLAGGYNEQFF	TGTGCCAGCAGCTCCCCGGGACTAGCGGGGGGTTACAATGAGCAGTTCTTC	TRBD2	TRBJ2-1	TRBV3-1/TRBV3-2	NA
CASSSADKETQYF	TGTGCCAGCAGTTCGGCAGATAAAGAGACCCAGTACTTC	NA	TRBJ2-5	TRBV6-5	NA
CASSLTDGYTF	TGTGCCAGCAGTTTGACAGATGGCTACACCTTC	NA	TRBJ1-2	TRBV28	once
CASSIRQGHSYNEQFF	TGTGCCAGTAGTATCCGCCAGGGCCATTCCTACAATGAGCAGTTCTTC	NA	TRBJ2-1	TRBV19	NA
CASSQGVAKNIQYF	TGTGCCAGCAGCCAGGGGGTAGCCAAAAACATTCAGTACTTC	TRBD1	TRBJ2-4	TRBV5-4	NA